A single sample gave rise to the 2 T cell receptor beta chains below, sequenced in a study of blood T cells in healthy people across ages. Next came a second PCR, run for about 7 to 12 cycles, which used a sample-barcoded 5' primer along with a J-beta primer mix. TCRdb re-called the 5' RACE reads through MiXCR, storing one row per CDR3 protein. The sample contains over a million distinct CDR3 sequences, under 55% of which appear only once. The source material was blood. Receptor source: a woman in her sixties in good health.

This clonotype was observed a few times. CDR3 sequence (DNA): TGTGCCATCGCAAGGGCTAGCGGGATCAGCACAGATACGCAGTATTTT. Translated: CAIARASGISTDTQYF. V usage is TRBV10-3 and J usage is TRBJ2-3, with 9 bases identical to TRBD2. This CDR3 spans 16 amino acids. The junction had 9 bases not matched to a gene; V was cut back by 8 bases and J by 0 bases. Germline V CDR1 and CDR2: ENHRY, SYGVKD.

The CDR3 reads CASSQKVKNIQYF. CDR3 nucleotides: TGTGCCAGCAGCCAAAAGGTCAAAAACATTCAGTACTTC. This chain links TRBV21-1 with TRBJ2-4. TRBV21-1 is a recognized pseudogene. The CDR3 loop spans 13 amino acids.